The rows below give T cell receptor beta chains drawn from one sample of a study of blood T cell repertoires in COVID-19. Sequencing was performed with immunoSEQ multiplex PCR; in TCRdb, only in-frame clones are kept and a portion is missing. The profile shows 180,000 or so clones, around four fifths of them singletons. What was sequenced was PBMCs or T cells enriched from blood (not recorded which). These receptors all stem from a woman in her forties or fifties in a cohort exposed to, infected with or recovered from COVID-19 (not recorded which). Each CDR3 is given with its conserved first and last residue. The order of the fields is V gene, D gene, J gene, clone size, CDR3 protein, CDR3 DNA. A D gene is named only where the DNA matches it firmly. Only part of the rows carry a size: once, few, many, or a class if the clone is expanded.

v_gene: TRBV4-3; d_gene: .; j_gene: TRBJ1-5; abundance: .; CDR3aa: CASSQDHGLTPNQPQHF; CDR3nt: TGCGCCAGCAGCCAAGATCACGGACTGACCCCCAATCAGCCCCAGCATTTT
v_gene: TRBV7-8; d_gene: TRBD1; j_gene: TRBJ2-5; abundance: .; CDR3aa: CASRFLDRVVETQYF; CDR3nt: TGTGCCAGCAGGTTCCTGGACAGGGTAGTAGAGACCCAGTACTTC
v_gene: TRBV15; d_gene: TRBD2; j_gene: TRBJ2-1; abundance: .; CDR3aa: CATSSPERGGYNEQFF; CDR3nt: TGTGCCACCAGCAGCCCCGAGCGGGGGGGATACAATGAGCAGTTCTTC
v_gene: TRBV28; d_gene: .; j_gene: TRBJ2-1; abundance: once; CDR3aa: CASSMDEQFF; CDR3nt: TGTGCCAGCTCTATGGATGAGCAGTTCTTC
v_gene: TRBV15; d_gene: .; j_gene: TRBJ2-4; abundance: .; CDR3aa: CATSLRSQGVDIQYF; CDR3nt: TGTGCCACCAGCCTCCGCTCACAGGGTGTGGACATTCAGTACTTC
v_gene: TRBV6-2/TRBV6-3; d_gene: .; j_gene: TRBJ2-7; abundance: .; CDR3aa: CASSYSDSSYEQYF; CDR3nt: TGTGCCAGCAGTTACTCGGACAGCTCCTACGAGCAGTACTTC
v_gene: TRBV3-1/TRBV3-2; d_gene: TRBD1; j_gene: TRBJ1-1; abundance: .; CDR3aa: CASSYRGNTEAFF; CDR3nt: TGTGCCAGCAGCTACAGGGGCAACACTGAAGCTTTCTTT
v_gene: TRBV19; d_gene: TRBD2; j_gene: TRBJ2-2; abundance: few; CDR3aa: CASVGLAGGTGELFF; CDR3nt: TGTGCCAGTGTGGGGCTAGCGGGAGGAACCGGGGAGCTGTTTTTT
v_gene: TRBV19; d_gene: .; j_gene: TRBJ1-5; abundance: .; CDR3aa: CASSIGGAIQPQHF; CDR3nt: TGTGCCAGTAGTATCGGAGGGGCCATACAGCCCCAGCATTTT
v_gene: TRBV9; d_gene: .; j_gene: TRBJ2-2; abundance: .; CDR3aa: CASSFRDMTGELFF; CDR3nt: TGTGCCAGCAGCTTCCGGGACATGACCGGGGAGCTGTTTTTT
v_gene: TRBV28; d_gene: .; j_gene: TRBJ2-3; abundance: .; CDR3aa: CASKQEITDTQYF; CDR3nt: TGTGCCAGCAAACAGGAAATCACAGATACGCAGTATTTT
v_gene: TRBV5-1; d_gene: TRBD1; j_gene: TRBJ1-3; abundance: .; CDR3aa: CASSSGQGALGNTIYF; CDR3nt: TGCGCCAGCAGCAGCGGACAGGGGGCGCTTGGAAACACCATATATTTT
v_gene: TRBV30; d_gene: .; j_gene: TRBJ1-6; abundance: .; CDR3aa: CAWSVFRSFGGAGKSSYNSPLHF; CDR3nt: TGTGCCTGGAGTGTTTTTCGAAGTTTTGGGGGGGCGGGAAAGAGCTCCTATAATTCACCCCTCCACTTT
v_gene: TRBV29-1; d_gene: .; j_gene: TRBJ2-7; abundance: .; CDR3aa: CSVVQDEQYF; CDR3nt: TGCAGCGTTGTACAGGACGAGCAGTACTTC
v_gene: TRBV5-8; d_gene: TRBD2; j_gene: TRBJ2-1; abundance: .; CDR3aa: CASSPGTSGTLYNEQFF; CDR3nt: TGTGCCAGCAGCCCCGGTACTAGCGGGACACTTTACAATGAGCAGTTCTTC
v_gene: TRBV5-1; d_gene: .; j_gene: TRBJ1-4; abundance: .; CDR3aa: CASSLGETNEKLFF; CDR3nt: TGCGCCAGCAGCTTGGGGGAGACTAATGAAAAACTGTTTTTT
v_gene: TRBV7-9; d_gene: TRBD1; j_gene: TRBJ2-1; abundance: .; CDR3aa: CASSFLLQGGEQFF; CDR3nt: TGTGCCAGCAGCTTCCTACTACAGGGGGGTGAGCAGTTCTTC
v_gene: TRBV5-5; d_gene: TRBD2; j_gene: TRBJ2-3; abundance: once; CDR3aa: CASSLAGTSGSTDTQYF; CDR3nt: TGTGCCAGCAGCTTGGCAGGGACTAGCGGGAGCACAGATACGCAGTATTTT
v_gene: TRBV18; d_gene: .; j_gene: TRBJ1-1; abundance: .; CDR3aa: CASSPQKGKTEAFF; CDR3nt: TGTGCCAGCTCACCACAAAAGGGGAAAACTGAAGCTTTCTTT
v_gene: TRBV7-3; d_gene: .; j_gene: TRBJ2-2; abundance: .; CDR3aa: CASSSGNTGELFF; CDR3nt: TGTGCCAGCAGCTCAGGGAACACCGGGGAGCTGTTTTTT
v_gene: TRBV24-1; d_gene: .; j_gene: TRBJ1-2; abundance: once; CDR3aa: CATSDSSTDGYTF; CDR3nt: TGTGCCACCAGTGACTCTTCGACAGATGGCTACACCTTC
v_gene: TRBV27; d_gene: TRBD2; j_gene: TRBJ2-2; abundance: .; CDR3aa: CASSFRRGDTGELFF; CDR3nt: TGTGCCAGCAGTTTCCGACGGGGGGACACCGGGGAGCTGTTTTTT
v_gene: TRBV27; d_gene: TRBD2; j_gene: TRBJ2-1; abundance: .; CDR3aa: CASSSSGTSGYNSYNEQFF; CDR3nt: TGTGCCAGCAGTTCCTCCGGGACTAGCGGCTATAACTCCTACAATGAGCAGTTCTTC
v_gene: TRBV5-1; d_gene: TRBD1; j_gene: TRBJ2-7; abundance: .; CDR3aa: CASSSFGTGDYEQYF; CDR3nt: TGCGCCAGCAGCTCGTTCGGGACAGGGGATTACGAGCAGTACTTC
v_gene: TRBV7-2; d_gene: TRBD2; j_gene: TRBJ2-3; abundance: .; CDR3aa: CASGSGGAKDTQYF; CDR3nt: TGTGCCAGCGGTAGCGGGGGGGCGAAAGATACGCAGTATTTT
v_gene: TRBV5-1; d_gene: .; j_gene: TRBJ2-2; abundance: few; CDR3aa: CASSSLPGGTGELFF; CDR3nt: TGCGCCAGCAGCTCGCTCCCGGGCGGGACCGGGGAGCTGTTTTTT
v_gene: TRBV19; d_gene: TRBD1; j_gene: TRBJ1-5; abundance: once; CDR3aa: CASSGGQGSEPQHF; CDR3nt: TGTGCCAGTAGTGGGGGACAGGGGAGCGAGCCCCAGCATTTT
v_gene: TRBV5-6; d_gene: TRBD1; j_gene: TRBJ1-2; abundance: .; CDR3aa: CASSRDRSMGGYTF; CDR3nt: TGTGCCAGCAGCCGGGACAGGTCAATGGGGGGCTACACCTTC
v_gene: TRBV19; d_gene: TRBD1; j_gene: TRBJ2-7; abundance: .; CDR3aa: CASRGDRVGSGEQYF; CDR3nt: TGTGCCAGTAGGGGGGACAGGGTCGGTTCGGGCGAGCAGTACTTC
v_gene: TRBV11-1; d_gene: .; j_gene: TRBJ1-6; abundance: .; CDR3aa: CASSRTGNNSPLHF; CDR3nt: TGTGCCAGCAGCCGAACAGGGAACAACTCACCCCTCCACTTT
v_gene: TRBV20-1; d_gene: .; j_gene: TRBJ2-7; abundance: .; CDR3aa: CSASPDRKVEQYF; CDR3nt: TGCAGTGCTAGTCCCGACAGGAAGGTCGAGCAGTACTTC